The sample holds one count of the clone carrying this TCR beta chain. Antigen: not known. This CDR3 comprises 16 residues. The J segment lost 3 bases and the V segment lost 2 bases, leaving 7 bases of the junction unmatched. Per germline, CDR1 KGHSH and CDR2 LQKENI. The source of the sample is a study of cytomegalovirus exposure and HLA in healthy donors. Primers: 60 Vbeta forward and 13 Jbeta reverse. TCRdb's table, derived via immunoSEQ multiplex PCR, lists solely in-frame clones and lacks some. The sample comprises 65,000 to 90,000 clones, about four fifths of which are singletons, and under 2.5% rests with the top ten. Study-wide points: A later analysis found that most CMV-associated TCR beta chains appeared HLA-restricted.

This TCR was recovered from a man younger than 35 in good health and CMV-seronegative. Material: PBMCs. The chain is built from TRBV18 and TRBJ2-1; 7 positions agree with TRBD1. The CDR3 reads CASSPLAGGLYNEQFF. The CDR3 DNA reads as TGTGCCAGCTCACCATTGGCAGGGGGTCTCTACAATGAGCAGTTCTTC.